This T cell receptor (beta chain) was sequenced during a study of human T cells and chemical hapten exposure. Study context: Chiefly female patients presented with alopecia areata, totalis or universalis.

TCRdb reprocessed the RACE reads via MiXCR and lists one record per CDR3 protein. The table lists 300,000 to 450,000 distinct CDR3 sequences, approximately 5% of them singletons. The CDR3 spans 14 residues. Trimming took 2 bases from V and 7 from J, leaving 14 bases between them. Germline assignment: CDR1 DFQATT and CDR2 SNEGSKA (reference sequence). This clonotype appeared a few times. Time point in this sample: pre-sensitization, week 0. As to treatment: therapeutic diphenylcyclopropenone sensitization with weekly scalp DPC. Specimen: whole blood, collected in connection with sensitization to the hapten diphenylcyclopropenone (DPC). This TCR was recovered from a woman between 45 and 60 years old with alopecia areata. Some clones in this sample may be carry-over from other donors' samples. The rearrangement joins TRBV20-1 to TRBJ2-2; D gene unclear. CDR3 in DNA: TGCAGTGCTAGACCTATACTATCGATCGGGGAGCTGTTTTTT. The encoded protein is CSARPILSIGELFF.